This T cell receptor beta chain was sequenced for a study of OX40 agonist ivuxolimab in advanced cancers. For the wider study: Ivuxolimab, which targeted the costimulatory receptor OX40 (CD134), was an agonistic, fully human IgG2 monoclonal antibody. Intravenous ivuxolimab was administered to patients every 2 weeks at six dose levels: 0.01, 0.1, 0.3, 1.5, 3 and 10 mg/kg. Among the roughly 50 dose-escalation patients, around 20 had hepatocellular carcinoma, around 15 melanoma, 9 renal cell carcinoma and 9 head and neck cancer. The dose-escalation cohort was roughly 87% male with a mean age of roughly 62 years, ranging from roughly 23 to 90. Prior anti-PD-1, anti-PD-L1 or anti-CTLA-4 therapy was permitted, and checkpoint inhibitors had been received by around 39% of dose-escalation patients. Partial responses occurred in three dose-escalation patients: two with cutaneous melanoma and one with hepatocellular carcinoma. The point of sequencing TCRbeta in the periphery was to test whether ivuxolimab changed TCR sequence diversity and drove clonal T-cell expansion. The paper reports the monotherapy dose-escalation portion (N of about 47 patients) of the phase I ivuxolimab trial. The full study reports these points: After ivuxolimab, more expanded clones were found on average in CD8+ T cells than in CD4+ T cells. Low levels of normalized T-cell clonal expansion were also seen in some patients who did not respond. At doses from 0.1 to 3.0 mg/kg, clonal expansion was seen in both CD4+ and CD8+ blood T cells between baseline and week 6. In the 0.1-3.0 mg/kg groups, partial responders had among the lowest normalized peripheral clonal expansion, particularly in CD8+ T cells. Which antigens the clonally expanded peripheral T cells were specific for was not determined.

In the germline V gene, CDR1 corresponds to KGHSH and CDR2 to LQKENI. Trimming removed 3 bases from V and 2 bases from J, leaving 10 bases between the germline ends. Including the terminal cysteine and phenylalanine, the CDR3 comprises 14 residues. This entry keeps only the CDR3 DNA: 42 bases, framed from base 1. Patients with a history of autoimmune disease or receiving systemic immunosuppression were excluded from the trial. Peripheral blood for TCR sequencing was collected from all dose cohorts at baseline, on cycle 4 day 1, and on cycle 7 day 1. The samples were taken from a phase I, first-in-human, multicenter, open-label dose-escalation trial of ivuxolimab. Adults with locally advanced or metastatic head and neck squamous cell, hepatocellular, melanoma or renal cell carcinoma were enrolled in the trial. CD4+ and CD8+ T cells were sorted separately from peripheral blood before TCR sequencing.

This clone was seen a single time. Its antigen is still unknown. Base quality data are lacking; no much larger clone is found one base away. Genomic DNA was extracted from sorted cells for sequencing of the TCRbeta CDR3 region. The immunoSEQ Assay was used for sequencing of TCRbeta CDR3 regions. Entries here come from immuneACCESS through TCRdb and include only in-frame sequences with V and J called. Some clones fail to appear in such tables; in the studies checked, an unresolved V gene covers under half of the shortfall, and the cause of the remainder is unknown. The sample table contains some 42,000 clones; only one count was recorded for roughly 77% of them. The ten largest clones add up to over 2.5% of the sample.

Specimen: CD4+ or CD8+ T cells sorted from blood, collected in a trial of the OX40 agonist ivuxolimab. The receptor comes from an adult with an advanced solid tumor such as melanoma, head and neck, liver or kidney cancer. The chain uses TRBV18 and TRBJ2-5; no D segment can be confidently identified. CDR3 protein: CASSPLDTQETQYF. The DNA reads TGTGCCAGCTCACCCCTAGATACTCAAGAGACCCAGTACTTC. Reference TRBV18 and TRBJ2-5 proteins supply the regions before and after the CDR3; the full variable domain is: NAGVMQNPRHLVRRRGQEARLRCSPMKGHSHVYWYRQLPEEGLKFMVYLQKENIIDESGMPKERFSAEFPKEGPSILRIQQVVRGDSAAYFCASSPLDTQETQYFGPGTRLLVL.